These 23 T cell receptor beta chains originate from one sample sequenced in a study of OX40 agonist ivuxolimab in advanced cancers. Profiled with immunoSEQ multiplex PCR; TCRdb holds only in-frame clones, not every one. The table has roughly 46,000 clones, roughly 87% seen once. Sequenced here: CD4+ or CD8+ T cells sorted from blood, sampled in a trial of the OX40 agonist ivuxolimab. These receptors all come from an adult with an advanced solid tumor such as melanoma, head and neck, liver or kidney cancer.

J is TRBJ2-7 and V is TRBV6-6; 8 nucleotides agree with TRBD1. The CDR3 contains 15 residues. Trimming cost V 6 bases and J 0 bases; bases outside gene matches: 7. From germline, CDR1 is MNHNY and CDR2 SVGAGI (reference sequence). The CDR3 nucleotides read TGTGCCAGCAGGGAGGGACAGGCAGGCTCCTACGAGCAGTACTTC. Protein product: CASREGQAGSYEQYF.

The chain couples TRBV14 to TRBJ2-7, with 9 nucleotides matching TRBD1. Germline CDR1 reads SGHDN; CDR2 reads FVKESK. The V segment lost 3 bases and the J segment 5 bases; nucleotides outside the gene matches: 8. The CDR3 is 15 amino acids. In DNA, the CDR3 is TGTGCCAGCAGCCATCACGGGACAGGGAATGACGAGCAGTACTTC. This encodes CASSHHGTGNDEQYF.

The count of this clone is one. J is TRBJ2-1 and V is TRBV5-1; D may correspond to TRBD1 or TRBD2 (5 bases each). Germline V gene data show CDR1 as SGHRS and CDR2 as YFSETQ. This CDR3 spans 14 amino acids. V was trimmed by 4 bases and J by 3 bases, leaving 11 bases between them. In nucleotides, the CDR3 is TGCGCCAGCAGCGGGGGTGGGGTCTACAATGAGCAGTTCTTC. This gives the protein CASSGGGVYNEQFF.

This CDR3 is CASSPRTASYGYTF. DNA for the CDR3: TGCGCCAGCAGCCCAAGGACAGCAAGCTATGGCTACACCTTC. The rearrangement links TRBV5-1 to TRBJ1-2, with D possibly TRBD1 on 6 matching bases. V was pared by 4 bases and J by 4 bases, with 14 bases between. This CDR3 is 14 amino acids long. The germline V gene encodes CDR1 SGHRS and CDR2 YFSETQ.

The CDR3 spells CASSLAGQNTGELFF. CDR3 DNA sequence: TGTGCCAGCAGCTTAGCGGGACAGAACACCGGGGAGCTGTTTTTT. The J gene is TRBJ2-2, the V gene TRBV7-9; D possibly corresponds to TRBD1 (6 bases). The V gene lost 0 bases and the J gene lost 1 base, with 6 bases spanning the gap. The CDR3 covers 15 residues. CDR1 SEHNR and CDR2 FQNEAQ come from the germline V gene (reference sequence).

The genes are TRBV5-8 and TRBJ2-5; no reliable D call. The J call may be faulty, since TRBJ2-7 better matches the DNA end. Germline V gives CDR1 SGHTS, CDR2 YDEGEE. The CDR3 is 12 residues long. Here the CDR3 DNA reads TGTGCCAGCAGCTTCCTCTCCTACGAGCAGTACTTC. Its protein product is CASSFLSYEQYF.

V gene TRBV30 combines with J gene TRBJ2-7; D is uncertain. Trimming removed 1 base from V and 3 bases from J, with 4 bases in between. This CDR3 comprises 11 residues. Germline V CDR1 and CDR2: GTSNPN, SVGIG (reference sequence). CDR3 sequence reads: CAWSDRYEQYF. For the CDR3, the DNA is TGTGCCTGGAGTGACCGCTACGAGCAGTACTTC.

This clone was observed a single time. The rearrangement joins TRBV5-6 to TRBJ2-1; 8 bases fit TRBD2. CDR1 and CDR2 (germline): SGHDT, YYEEEE. The CDR3 contains 16 residues. The V gene end was trimmed by 6 bases and the J gene end by 8 bases; junction bases not matched to a gene: 16. The CDR3 loop is CASNLLTSGSSHEQFF. The CDR3 nucleotides are TGTGCCAGCAACCTACTTACTAGCGGAAGTAGCCATGAGCAGTTCTTC.

The chain employs TRBV7-3 and TRBJ2-7; TRBD2 might be the D (6 bases). The CDR3 covers 13 residues. The V gene lost 4 bases and the J gene lost 6 bases, with 13 bases spanning the gap. Germline V gene lookup returns CDR1 SGHTA and CDR2 FQGTGA. CDR3 in DNA: TGTGCCAGCAGCTCCCGGGAGAACGGCGAGCAGTACTTC. Amino acids: CASSSRENGEQYF.

The genes are TRBV2 and TRBJ1-5; 11 bases agree with TRBD1. Unmatched junction bases numbered 5, after V lost 7 bases and J lost 3 bases. Germline values: CDR1 SNHLY, CDR2 FYNNEI. CDR3 size: 15 residues. CDR3 sequence reads: CASNQDRGPNQPQHF. In nucleotides, the CDR3 is TGTGCCAGCAATCAGGACAGGGGGCCCAATCAGCCCCAGCATTTT.

This clone was seen at least ten times. The V gene is TRBV27, the J gene TRBJ2-6, with 9 bases lining up with TRBD1. This CDR3 contains 17 residues. V dropped 5 bases and J dropped 3; count of bases not matched to a gene: 8. Germline V gene lookup returns CDR1 MNHEY and CDR2 SMNVEV (reference sequence). CDR3 sequence (DNA): TGTGCCAGCAGTCCCAGGGACAGGGCGTATGGGGCCAACGTCCTGACTTTC. Its protein product is CASSPRDRAYGANVLTF.

This chain joins TRBV27 and TRBJ2-1; the match to TRBD2 covers 14 bases. The CDR3 loop spans 17 amino acids. V shed 0 bases and J 4 bases; nucleotides not matched to a gene: 2. In germline, CDR1 is MNHEY, CDR2 SMNVEV (reference sequence). The CDR3 bases are TGTGCCAGCAGTTTATCGGGACTAGCGGGAGTTTACAATGAGCAGTTCTTC. Its translation: CASSLSGLAGVYNEQFF.

The chain combines TRBV19 with TRBJ1-3; D ambiguous. Germline CDR1 LNHDA, CDR2 SQIVND (reference sequence). CDR3 length equals 12 residues. With 3 bases removed from V and 6 bases from J, the gap between germline ends came to 6 bases. The CDR3 DNA reads as TGTGCCAGTAGTATCCCCGCAAACACCATATATTTT. Encoded protein: CASSIPANTIYF.

This chain joins TRBV19 and TRBJ1-5, with TRBD1 matching 10 bases. The CDR3 runs to 15 residues. V dropped 11 bases and J dropped 2; count of bases not matched to a gene: 9. From germline, CDR1 is LNHDA and CDR2 SQIVND (reference sequence). The CDR3 protein is CASSDRGYGNQPQHF. CDR3 DNA: TGTGCCTCCTCGGACAGGGGGTACGGCAATCAGCCCCAGCATTTT. Full variable domain (outside the CDR3, taken from reference TRBV19 and TRBJ1-5): DGGITQSPKYLFRKEGQNVTLSCEQNLNHDAMYWYRQDPGQGLRLIYYSQIVNDFQKGDIAEGYSVSREKKESFPLTVTSAQKNPTAFYLCASSDRGYGNQPQHFGDGTRLSIL.

The V call is TRBV7-6, the J call TRBJ1-1; tentative D call: TRBD1 (5 bases). Per the germline V gene, CDR1 is SGHVS and CDR2 is FNYEAQ. This CDR3 has 17 amino acids. Trimming stripped 5 bases from V and 1 base from J, with 20 bases between. CDR3 region: CASSNPRRGPGNTEAFF. The CDR3 DNA follows: TGTGCCAGCAGCAACCCTAGGAGGGGCCCGGGGAACACTGAAGCTTTCTTT.

CDR3: CASSLRATRIEEQYF. As DNA, the CDR3 is TGTGCCAGCAGCCTCCGGGCCACTAGGATTGAGGAGCAGTACTTC. The chain carries TRBV5-6 and TRBJ2-7; D is possibly TRBD2 (5 bases). Germline V gives CDR1 SGHDT, CDR2 YYEEEE. Trimming stripped 4 bases from V and 7 bases from J, with 21 bases between. CDR3 size: 15 residues. The whole variable domain, filled in from reference TRBV5-6 and TRBJ2-7, reads DAGVTQSPTHLIKTRGQQVTLRCSPKSGHDTVSWYQQALGQGPQFIFQYYEEEERQRGNFPDRFSGHQFPNYSSELNVNALLLGDSALYLCASSLRATRIEEQYFGPGTRLTVT.

The chain links TRBV7-9 to TRBJ2-3; 10 bases align to TRBD1. This CDR3 has 15 amino acids. J gave up 4 bases and V 6 bases, and 7 bases lay outside the gene matches. Germline loops: CDR1 SEHNR, CDR2 FQNEAQ (reference sequence). CDR3 DNA sequence: TGTGCCAGCAGATACTCCGGGACAGGGGCAGATACGCAGTATTTT. This encodes CASRYSGTGADTQYF.

This clone was recorded once. The chain has TRBV19 and TRBJ2-1; D is perhaps TRBD2 (7 bases). In germline, CDR1 is LNHDA, CDR2 SQIVND (reference sequence). The CDR3 has 18 amino acids. Trimming left V 10 bases short and J 0 bases short, with 25 bases between. This CDR3 is CATHLGGLADSSYNEQFF. The CDR3 nucleotides read TGTGCCACCCACTTGGGCGGGCTAGCGGACAGCTCCTACAATGAGCAGTTCTTC.

The chain employs TRBV18 and TRBJ1-4; weak D call: TRBD1 (5 bases). The ends were cut back, 3 bases at V and 8 bases at J, with 16 bases in the middle. The CDR3 runs to 15 residues. Per germline, CDR1 KGHSH and CDR2 LQKENI. The CDR3 reads CASSPGGTGREKLFF. DNA of the CDR3: TGTGCCAGCTCACCGGGGGGGACCGGAAGAGAAAAACTGTTTTTT.

This chain uses TRBV6-5 with TRBJ2-7; the D gene is possibly TRBD2 (6 bases). From germline, CDR1 is MNHEY and CDR2 SVGAGI. V was clipped by 10 bases and J by 0 bases, with 13 bases between them. The CDR3 is made up of 13 amino acids. CDR3 DNA: TGTGCCACCTCCACGGGGGACTCCTACGAGCAGTACTTC. It translates to CATSTGDSYEQYF.

The chain carries TRBV2 and TRBJ2-7; the match to TRBD1 covers 9 bases. The length of the CDR3 is 13 residues. Germline CDR1 SNHLY, CDR2 FYNNEI. The junction had 5 bases not matched to a gene; V was cut back by 8 bases and J by 3 bases. CDR3 sequence reads: CASARDRVYEQYF. CDR3 coding DNA: TGTGCCAGCGCGAGGGACAGGGTCTACGAGCAGTACTTC. The entire variable domain, with the rest obtained from reference TRBV2 and TRBJ2-7, is as follows: EPEVTQTPSHQVTQMGQEVILRCVPISNHLYFYWYRQILGQKVEFLVSFYNNEISEKSEIFDDQFSVERPDGSNFTLKIRSTKLEDSAMYFCASARDRVYEQYFGPGTRLTVT.

J is TRBJ2-5 and V is TRBV2, with no clear D. Near its end, the DNA agrees better with TRBJ2-7, so the J call may be wrong. CDR1 is SNHLY, CDR2 FYNNEI, per germline. CDR3 length: 15 amino acids. The CDR3 nucleotides read TGTGCCAGCAGTCCGTCCCGTCGGAACCCCTACGAGCAGTACTTC. As protein: CASSPSRRNPYEQYF.

The rearrangement links TRBV6-5 to TRBJ2-7; D uncertain. The V gene lost 6 bases and the J gene lost 3 bases, with 6 bases spanning the gap. The CDR3 is 11 amino acids. Germline-derived CDR1 and CDR2 are MNHEY and SVGAGI. CDR3 region: CASSKVYEQYF. As DNA, the CDR3 is TGTGCCAGCAGCAAAGTCTACGAGCAGTACTTC.